This TCR beta chain was retrieved from a study of shared clonotypes between healthy human individuals (dated by TCRdb to 2018 to 2021). As for the study more broadly: Two women and a few men aged 18 to 49 years were included in the cohort. For each donor, CD4 naive and CD4 memory were each given three plates, CD8 naive was given two plates, and CD8 memory was given one plate. Blood TCR repertoires of four to six healthy adults were deeply sequenced to estimate repertoire size and the extent of clonotype sharing between individuals. Different laboratories and diverse techniques were used to prepare libraries and sequence TCR repertoires, to increase sequencing depth and limit assay-specific biases. Leukapheresis yielded between about 0.85 and 10 billion PBMCs per donor.

Using the deep immunoSEQ assay, TCR CDR3 regions were amplified from genomic DNA by multiplex PCR. Extracted genomic DNA from each cell subset was spread evenly across all wells of several immunoSEQ 96-well plates, with each plate serving as a replicate. Each replicate PCR for sorted subsets received around 210 ng genomic DNA, equal to tens of thousands of T cell genomes. Purified libraries were measured with a Qubit 3.0 fluorometer, size-checked on a Bioanalyzer 2100, and measured again with the KAPA Library Quantification kit. Every immunoSEQ 96-well plate was sequenced on a separate single-read 150-cycle Illumina NextSeq 550 flow cell. As for the authors' bioinformatics: Because the immunoSEQ output included only junctional sequences and no quality scores, the filtering could not be the same as the filtering used for full-length reads. To assign V/J genes and CDR3, sequences were annotated against IMGT germline references using PyIR, a Python wrapper for IgBLAST v1.9. Reads were filtered out if the reads had weak V/J assignments (E-value above 1e-6), no CDR3, stop codons, out-of-frame junctions, or ambiguous translated residues. V3J clonotypes were defined as sequences sharing the same inferred V gene, J gene, and CDR3 amino acid sequence. To compute the percentage overlap between repertoires, the number of shared unique clonotypes was divided by the size of the smaller repertoire. Repertoire richness was assessed with RTK rarefaction, the Chao1 estimator, and Recon v2.1 estimates of unobserved clonotypes. Generation probabilities for all TCRbeta clonotypes obtained by the gDNA method from a handful of donors were computed using OLGA. The immuneACCESS repertoire file appears here via TCRdb, limited to in-frame rearrangements. These files lack a portion of the clones; in checked studies, under half of the deficit traces to unresolved V genes, and the cause of the others is not known. Clone size and the V and J calls come from that table; the DNA yielded D and trimming. The sample table holds 200,000 to 250,000 clones, of which 65% to 70% were seen once. Together, the top ten hold 11% of the sample.

Donors were healthy HIV-negative adults with no recently reported acute infections or vaccinations. All donors were Caucasian adults living in Nashville, Tennessee, USA. CD4+ T cells were enriched by magnetic negative selection; naive cells were then positively selected on CD45RA, and the negative fraction formed the memory subset. Blood was collected by leukapheresis, and PBMCs were isolated by Ficoll-Histopaque density gradient centrifugation and then cryopreserved in liquid nitrogen vapor phase. Analytical flow cytometry was used to check the purity and quantity of every magnetically sorted T cell population. Each sorted fraction had its genomic DNA isolated and then quantified by UV absorbance on a Nanodrop 2000c. The research as a whole found: Because the study included only a small number of donors, the genetic and exposure-history diversity represented was limited. About 4.5% of naive CD4, 3.5% of naive CD8, 2.3% of memory CD4, and around 0.42% of memory CD8 clonotypes were shared across several donors. Pairwise subsampling led to the expectation that sequencing depth would affect the degree of clonotype sharing among donors. Compared with non-shared clonotypes, the clonotypes found in all four sorted-subset donors had higher generation probabilities. Estimated clonotype richness was generally larger for naive than for memory subsets. Only blood was sampled, and tissue TCR repertoires likely differ from those in blood. Incomplete sequencing was indicated by rarefaction of sorted-subset datasets, despite the large sequencing depth.

A remark on this clone: No cognate antigen has been identified for it. Base qualities are not recorded, but no much larger clone differs from it by a single base.

Reading from cysteine to phenylalanine, the CDR3 counts 13 amino acids. CDR3 DNA is the only sequence kept; it has 39 bases, read in frame from the first base. Between the V and J ends, shortened by 3 bases and 0 bases respectively, the junction contains 3 bases. The germline V gene yields SGHDN for CDR1 and FVKESK for CDR2. Sequencing was carried out using memory CD4+ T cells sorted from blood. The cell subset or site label here, explained by the study, means: CD45RA-negative fraction. This TCR was recovered from a man aged 30 to 45 in good health. The V gene is TRBV14 and the J gene is TRBJ1-5, with no confidently assigned D gene. The DNA is TGTGCCAGCAGCCAGAGTAGCAATCAGCCCCAGCATTTT. It translates to CASSQSSNQPQHF.